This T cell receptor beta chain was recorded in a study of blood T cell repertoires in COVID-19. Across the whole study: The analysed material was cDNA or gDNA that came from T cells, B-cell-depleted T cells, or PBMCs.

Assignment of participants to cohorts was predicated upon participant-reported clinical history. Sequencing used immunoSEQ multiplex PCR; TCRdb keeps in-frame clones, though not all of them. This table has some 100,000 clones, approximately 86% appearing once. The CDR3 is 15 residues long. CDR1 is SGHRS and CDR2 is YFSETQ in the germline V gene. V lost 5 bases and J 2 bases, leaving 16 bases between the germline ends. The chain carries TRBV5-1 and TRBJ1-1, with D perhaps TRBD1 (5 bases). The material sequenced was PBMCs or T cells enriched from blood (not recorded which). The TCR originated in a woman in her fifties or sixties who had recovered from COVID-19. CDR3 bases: TGCGCCAGCAGGGCCAGGCGGGGGGAAAACACTGAAGCTTTCTTT. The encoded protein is CASRARRGENTEAFF.